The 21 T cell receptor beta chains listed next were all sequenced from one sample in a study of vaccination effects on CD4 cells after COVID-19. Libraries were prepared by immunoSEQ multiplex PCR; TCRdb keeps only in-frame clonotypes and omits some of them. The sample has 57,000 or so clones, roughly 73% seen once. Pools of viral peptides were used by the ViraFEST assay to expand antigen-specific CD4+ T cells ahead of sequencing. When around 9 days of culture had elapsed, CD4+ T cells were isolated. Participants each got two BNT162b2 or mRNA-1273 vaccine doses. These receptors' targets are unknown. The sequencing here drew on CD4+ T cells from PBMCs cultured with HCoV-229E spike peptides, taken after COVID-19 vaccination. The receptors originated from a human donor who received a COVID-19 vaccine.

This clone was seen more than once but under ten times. CDR3 DNA sequence: TGTGCCAGCAGCCCCTCGGGGAATTCACCCCTCCACTTT. Translating it yields CASSPSGNSPLHF. J is TRBJ1-6 and V is TRBV12-3 or TRBV12-4; D not resolved. CDR3 length: 13 amino acids. Trimming stripped 6 bases from V and 7 bases from J, with 10 bases between.

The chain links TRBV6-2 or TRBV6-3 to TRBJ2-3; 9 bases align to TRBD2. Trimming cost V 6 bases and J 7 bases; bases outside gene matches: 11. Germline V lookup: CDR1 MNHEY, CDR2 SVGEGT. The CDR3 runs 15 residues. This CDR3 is CASSPAGGPRNTQYF. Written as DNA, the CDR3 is TGTGCCAGCAGCCCTGCGGGGGGGCCCAGGAATACGCAGTATTTT.

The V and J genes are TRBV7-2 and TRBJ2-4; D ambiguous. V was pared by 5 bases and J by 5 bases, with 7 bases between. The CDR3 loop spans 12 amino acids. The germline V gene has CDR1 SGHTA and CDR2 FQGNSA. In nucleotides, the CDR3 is TGTGCCAGCAGCAGTAATCAAAACATTCAGTACTTC. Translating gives CASSSNQNIQYF.

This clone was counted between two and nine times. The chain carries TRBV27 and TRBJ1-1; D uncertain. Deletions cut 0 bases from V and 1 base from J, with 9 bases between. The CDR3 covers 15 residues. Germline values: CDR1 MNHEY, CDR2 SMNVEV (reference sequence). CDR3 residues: CASSLSSRQNTEAFF. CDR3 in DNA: TGTGCCAGCAGTTTATCTTCCAGGCAGAACACTGAAGCTTTCTTT.

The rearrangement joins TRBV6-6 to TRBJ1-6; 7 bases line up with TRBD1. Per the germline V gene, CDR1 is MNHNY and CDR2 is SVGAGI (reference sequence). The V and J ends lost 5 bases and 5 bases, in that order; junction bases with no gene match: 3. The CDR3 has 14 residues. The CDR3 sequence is CASSRDSHNSPLHF. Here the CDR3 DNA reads TGTGCCAGCAGTCGGGACAGCCATAATTCACCCCTCCACTTT.

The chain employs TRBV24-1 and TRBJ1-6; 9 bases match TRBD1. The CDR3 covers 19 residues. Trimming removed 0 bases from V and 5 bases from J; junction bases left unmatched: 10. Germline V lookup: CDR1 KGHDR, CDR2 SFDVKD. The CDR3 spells CATSDLPGQGQEDNSPLHF. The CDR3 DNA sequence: TGTGCCACCAGTGATTTGCCTGGACAGGGGCAAGAAGATAATTCACCCCTCCACTTT.

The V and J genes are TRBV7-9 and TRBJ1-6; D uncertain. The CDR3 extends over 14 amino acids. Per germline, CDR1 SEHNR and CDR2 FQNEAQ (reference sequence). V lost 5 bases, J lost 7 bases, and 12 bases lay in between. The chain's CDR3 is CASSRHAENSPLHF. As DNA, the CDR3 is TGTGCCAGCAGCCGTCACGCGGAGAATTCACCCCTCCACTTT.

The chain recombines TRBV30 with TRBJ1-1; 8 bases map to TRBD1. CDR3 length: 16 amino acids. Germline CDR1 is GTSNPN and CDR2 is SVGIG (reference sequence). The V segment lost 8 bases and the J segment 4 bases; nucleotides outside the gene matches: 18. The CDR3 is CARTPETGGRITEAFF. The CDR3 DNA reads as TGTGCCCGTACACCCGAAACAGGGGGTAGGATCACTGAAGCTTTCTTT.

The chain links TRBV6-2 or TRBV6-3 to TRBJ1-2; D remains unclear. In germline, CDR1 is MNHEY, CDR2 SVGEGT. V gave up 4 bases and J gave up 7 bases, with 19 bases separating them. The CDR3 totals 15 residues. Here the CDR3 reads CASSLDGWGGTGYTF. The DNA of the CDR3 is TGTGCCAGCAGTTTAGACGGTTGGGGAGGAACTGGCTACACCTTC.

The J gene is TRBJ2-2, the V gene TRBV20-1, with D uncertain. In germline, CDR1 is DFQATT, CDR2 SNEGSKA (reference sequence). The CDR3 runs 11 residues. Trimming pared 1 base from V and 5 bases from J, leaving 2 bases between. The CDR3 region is CSARVTGELFF. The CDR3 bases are TGCAGTGCTAGAGTTACCGGGGAGCTGTTTTTT.

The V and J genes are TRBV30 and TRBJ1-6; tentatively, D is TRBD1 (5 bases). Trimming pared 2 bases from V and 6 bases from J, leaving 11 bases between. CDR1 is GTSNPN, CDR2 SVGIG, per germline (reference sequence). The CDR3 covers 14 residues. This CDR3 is CAWSSQTANSPLHF. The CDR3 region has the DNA TGTGCCTGGAGTTCTCAGACAGCTAATTCACCCCTCCACTTT.

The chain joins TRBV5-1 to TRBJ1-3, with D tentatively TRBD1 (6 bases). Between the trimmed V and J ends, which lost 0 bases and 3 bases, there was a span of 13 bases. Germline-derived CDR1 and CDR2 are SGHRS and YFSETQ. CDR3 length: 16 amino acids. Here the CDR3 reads CASSLVGARYGNTIYF. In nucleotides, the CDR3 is TGCGCCAGCAGCTTGGTGGGGGCGCGGTATGGAAACACCATATATTTT.

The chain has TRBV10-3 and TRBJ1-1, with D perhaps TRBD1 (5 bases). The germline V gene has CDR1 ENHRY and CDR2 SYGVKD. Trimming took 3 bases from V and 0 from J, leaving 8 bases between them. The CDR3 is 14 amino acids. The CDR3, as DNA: TGTGCCATCAGTGACCTGGGGCTGAACACTGAAGCTTTCTTT. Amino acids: CAISDLGLNTEAFF.

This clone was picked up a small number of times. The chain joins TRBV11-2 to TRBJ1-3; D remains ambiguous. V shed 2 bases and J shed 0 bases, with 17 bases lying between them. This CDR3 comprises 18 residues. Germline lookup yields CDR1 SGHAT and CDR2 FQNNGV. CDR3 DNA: TGTGCCAGCAGCTTAATGACCGCCAGCTTGGTCTCTGGAAACACCATATATTTT. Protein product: CASSLMTASLVSGNTIYF.

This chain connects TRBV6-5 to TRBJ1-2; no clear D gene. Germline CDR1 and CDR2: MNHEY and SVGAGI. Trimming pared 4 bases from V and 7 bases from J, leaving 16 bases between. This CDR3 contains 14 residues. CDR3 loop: CASSSDPTAGGYTF. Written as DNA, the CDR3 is TGTGCCAGCAGTTCCGACCCGACCGCGGGTGGCTACACCTTC.

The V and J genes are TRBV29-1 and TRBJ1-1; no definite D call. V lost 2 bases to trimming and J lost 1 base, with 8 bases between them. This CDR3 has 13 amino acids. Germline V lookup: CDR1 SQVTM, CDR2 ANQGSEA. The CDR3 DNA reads TGCAGCGTTGAACCCGCGGAGAACACTGAAGCTTTCTTT. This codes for CSVEPAENTEAFF.

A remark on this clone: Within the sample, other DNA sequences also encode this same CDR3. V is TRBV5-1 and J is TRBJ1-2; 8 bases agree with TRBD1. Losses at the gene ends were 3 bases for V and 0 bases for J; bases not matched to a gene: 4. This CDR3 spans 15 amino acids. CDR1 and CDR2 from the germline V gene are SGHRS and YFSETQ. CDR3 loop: CASSSGQGANYGYTF. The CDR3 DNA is TGCGCCAGCAGCTCCGGACAGGGAGCTAACTATGGCTACACCTTC.

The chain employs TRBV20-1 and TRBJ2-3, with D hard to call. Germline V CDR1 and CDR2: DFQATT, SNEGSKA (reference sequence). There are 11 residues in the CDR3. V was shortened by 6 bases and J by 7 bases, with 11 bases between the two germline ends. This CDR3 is CSAPTVNTQYF. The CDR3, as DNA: TGCAGTGCCCCCACGGTAAATACGCAGTATTTT.

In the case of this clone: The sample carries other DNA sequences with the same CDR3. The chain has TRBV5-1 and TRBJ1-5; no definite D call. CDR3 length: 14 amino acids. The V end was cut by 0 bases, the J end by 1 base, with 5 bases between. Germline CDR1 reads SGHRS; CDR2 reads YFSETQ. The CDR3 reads CASSLGLSNQPQHF. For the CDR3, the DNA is TGCGCCAGCAGCTTGGGACTCAGCAATCAGCCCCAGCATTTT.

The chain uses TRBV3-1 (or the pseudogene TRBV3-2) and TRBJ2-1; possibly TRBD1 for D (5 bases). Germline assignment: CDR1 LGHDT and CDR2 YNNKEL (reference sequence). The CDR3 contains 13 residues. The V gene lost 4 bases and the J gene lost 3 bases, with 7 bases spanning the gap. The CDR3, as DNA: TGTGCCAGCAGCCGTCAGGGCTACAATGAGCAGTTCTTC. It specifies CASSRQGYNEQFF.

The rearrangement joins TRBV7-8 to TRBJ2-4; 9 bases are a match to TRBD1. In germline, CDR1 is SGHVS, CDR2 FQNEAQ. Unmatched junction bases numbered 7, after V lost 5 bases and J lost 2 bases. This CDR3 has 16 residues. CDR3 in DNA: TGTGCCAGCAGCCCCCGGGACAGGGTTACCAAAAACATTCAGTACTTC. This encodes CASSPRDRVTKNIQYF.